The 2 T cell receptor beta chains reported below all come from one sample, sequenced in a study of blood T cells in healthy people across ages. Combining a sample-barcoded 5' primer with a J-beta primer mix, a second PCR ran for roughly 7 to 12 cycles. From the 5' RACE reads, TCRdb called clonotypes with MiXCR, one entry per CDR3 protein. The data contain over a million distinct CDR3 sequences, approximately 42% of them singletons. Sequencing input: blood. The receptors derive from a woman younger than 30 in good health.

This chain connects TRBV20-1 to TRBJ1-2; D is ambiguous. The CDR3 has 11 amino acids. Germline CDR1 DFQATT, CDR2 SNEGSKA (reference sequence). V was shortened by 6 bases and J by 7 bases, with 12 bases between the two germline ends. DNA of the CDR3: TGCAGTGCCTTGAACTCCAGTGGCTACACCTTC. Residues: CSALNSSGYTF.

This clonotype has just a few counts. J is TRBJ1-1 and V is TRBV7-2; perhaps TRBD1 as D (6 bases). The V end was cut by 5 bases, the J end by 4 bases, with 20 bases between. This CDR3 spans 16 amino acids. The germline V gene has CDR1 SGHTA and CDR2 FQGNSA. The CDR3 spells CASSRRQGQPGTEAFF. The CDR3 nucleotides are TGTGCCAGCAGCCGGAGGCAGGGGCAACCGGGCACTGAAGCTTTCTTT.